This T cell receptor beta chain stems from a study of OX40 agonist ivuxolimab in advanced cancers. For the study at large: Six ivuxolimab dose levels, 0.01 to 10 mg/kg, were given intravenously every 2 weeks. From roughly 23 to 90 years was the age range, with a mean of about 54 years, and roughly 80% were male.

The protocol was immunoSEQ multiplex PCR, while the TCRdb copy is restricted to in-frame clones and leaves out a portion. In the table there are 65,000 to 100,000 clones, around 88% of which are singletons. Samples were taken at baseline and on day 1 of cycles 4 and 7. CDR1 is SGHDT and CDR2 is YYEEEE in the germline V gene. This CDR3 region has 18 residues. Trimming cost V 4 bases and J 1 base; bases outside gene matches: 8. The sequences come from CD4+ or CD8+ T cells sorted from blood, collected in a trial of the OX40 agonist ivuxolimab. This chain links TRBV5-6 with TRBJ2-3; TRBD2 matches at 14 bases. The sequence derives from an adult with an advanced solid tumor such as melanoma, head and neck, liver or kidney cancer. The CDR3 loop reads CASSLGLAGGWGTDTQYF. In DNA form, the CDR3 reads TGTGCCAGCAGCCTCGGACTAGCGGGAGGTTGGGGCACAGATACGCAGTATTTT. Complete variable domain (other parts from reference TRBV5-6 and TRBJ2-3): DAGVTQSPTHLIKTRGQQVTLRCSPKSGHDTVSWYQQALGQGPQFIFQYYEEEERQRGNFPDRFSGHQFPNYSSELNVNALLLGDSALYLCASSLGLAGGWGTDTQYFGPGTRLTVL.